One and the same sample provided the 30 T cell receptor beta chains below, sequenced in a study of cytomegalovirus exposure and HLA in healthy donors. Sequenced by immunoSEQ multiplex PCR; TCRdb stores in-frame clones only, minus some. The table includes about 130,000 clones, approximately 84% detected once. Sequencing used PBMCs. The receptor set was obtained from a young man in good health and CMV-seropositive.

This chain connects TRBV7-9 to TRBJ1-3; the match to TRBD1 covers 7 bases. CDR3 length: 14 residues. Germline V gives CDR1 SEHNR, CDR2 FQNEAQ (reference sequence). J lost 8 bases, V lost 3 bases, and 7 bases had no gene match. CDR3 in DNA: TGTGCCAGCAGCTTGGGCAGGGGGGTGTACACCATATATTTT. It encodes CASSLGRGVYTIYF.

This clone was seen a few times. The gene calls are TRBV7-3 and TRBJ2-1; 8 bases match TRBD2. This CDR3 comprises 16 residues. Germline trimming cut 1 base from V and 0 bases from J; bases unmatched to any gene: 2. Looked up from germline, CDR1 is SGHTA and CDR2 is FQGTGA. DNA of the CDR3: TGTGCCAGCAGCTTAAGAGCGGGAGCCTCCTACAATGAGCAGTTCTTC. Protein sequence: CASSLRAGASYNEQFF.

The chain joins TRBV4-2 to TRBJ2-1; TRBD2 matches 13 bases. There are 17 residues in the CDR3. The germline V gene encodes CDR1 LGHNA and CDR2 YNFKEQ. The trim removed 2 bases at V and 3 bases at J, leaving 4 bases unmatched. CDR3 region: CASSQPTSGGDYNEQFF. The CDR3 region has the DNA TGTGCCAGCAGCCAACCTACTAGCGGGGGGGACTACAATGAGCAGTTCTTC.

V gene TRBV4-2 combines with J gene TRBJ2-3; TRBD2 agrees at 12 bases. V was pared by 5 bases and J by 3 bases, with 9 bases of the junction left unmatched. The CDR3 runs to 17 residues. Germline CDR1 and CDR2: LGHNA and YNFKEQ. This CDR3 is CASSTTSGGAGTDTQYF. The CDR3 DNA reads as TGTGCCAGCAGCACGACTAGCGGGGGAGCCGGGACAGATACGCAGTATTTT.

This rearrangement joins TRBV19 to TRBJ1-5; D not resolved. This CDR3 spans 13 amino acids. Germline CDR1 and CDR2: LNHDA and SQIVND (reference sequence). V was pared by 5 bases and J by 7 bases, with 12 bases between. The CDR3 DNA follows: TGTGCCAGTAGTGAGGGTCTCGGACAGCCCCAGCATTTT. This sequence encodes CASSEGLGQPQHF.

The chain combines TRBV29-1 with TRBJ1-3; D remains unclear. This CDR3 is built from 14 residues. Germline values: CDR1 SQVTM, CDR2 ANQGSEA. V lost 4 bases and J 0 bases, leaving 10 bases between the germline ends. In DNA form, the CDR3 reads TGCAGCGTTGTCCCAGGCCGCTCTGGAAACACCATATATTTT. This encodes CSVVPGRSGNTIYF.

The CDR3 DNA sequence: TGTGCCAGCAGTGATACAGGGGGATATGGCTACACCTTC. It yields the protein CASSDTGGYGYTF. The V and J genes are TRBV25-1 and TRBJ1-2; 8 positions match TRBD1. CDR3 length: 13 residues. Looked up from germline, CDR1 is MGHDK and CDR2 is SYGVNS. V lost 3 bases to trimming and J lost 5 bases; unmatched junction nucleotides: 2.

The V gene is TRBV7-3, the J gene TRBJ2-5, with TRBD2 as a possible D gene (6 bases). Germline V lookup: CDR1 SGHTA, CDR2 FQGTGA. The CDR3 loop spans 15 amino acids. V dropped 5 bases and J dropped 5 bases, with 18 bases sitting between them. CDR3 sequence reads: CASSPQEGRRETQYF. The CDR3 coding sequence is TGTGCCAGCAGCCCCCAGGAGGGGCGGAGGGAGACCCAGTACTTC.

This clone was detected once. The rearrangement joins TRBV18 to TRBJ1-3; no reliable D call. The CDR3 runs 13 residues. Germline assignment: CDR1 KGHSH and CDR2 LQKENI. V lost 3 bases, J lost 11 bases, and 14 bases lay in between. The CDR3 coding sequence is TGTGCCAGCTCACCGACCCTGCGGCGATCCATATATTTT. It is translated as CASSPTLRRSIYF.

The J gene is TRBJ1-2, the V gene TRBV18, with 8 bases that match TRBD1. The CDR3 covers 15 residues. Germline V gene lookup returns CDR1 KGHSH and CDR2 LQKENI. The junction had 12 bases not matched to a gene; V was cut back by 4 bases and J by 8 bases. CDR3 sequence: CASSRGETGAAGYTF. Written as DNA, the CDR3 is TGTGCCAGCTCACGCGGCGAGACAGGGGCCGCCGGCTACACCTTC.

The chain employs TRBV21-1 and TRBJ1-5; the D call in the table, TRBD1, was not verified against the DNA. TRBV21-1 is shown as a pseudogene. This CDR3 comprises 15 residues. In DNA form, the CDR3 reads TGTGCCAGCAGCAAAACAGCCTATAGCAATCAGCCCCAGCATTTT. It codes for CASSKTAYSNQPQHF.

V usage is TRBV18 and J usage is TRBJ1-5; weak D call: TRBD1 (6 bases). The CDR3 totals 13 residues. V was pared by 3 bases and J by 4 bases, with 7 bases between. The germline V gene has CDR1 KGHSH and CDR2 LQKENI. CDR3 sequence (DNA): TGTGCCAGCTCACCCGGACAGAATCAGCCCCAGCATTTT. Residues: CASSPGQNQPQHF.

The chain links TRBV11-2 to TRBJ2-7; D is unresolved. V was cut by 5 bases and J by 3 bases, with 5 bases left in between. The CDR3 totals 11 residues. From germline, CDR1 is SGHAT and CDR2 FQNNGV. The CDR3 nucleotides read TGTGCCAGCAGCGAGATCTACGAGCAGTACTTC. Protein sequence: CASSEIYEQYF.

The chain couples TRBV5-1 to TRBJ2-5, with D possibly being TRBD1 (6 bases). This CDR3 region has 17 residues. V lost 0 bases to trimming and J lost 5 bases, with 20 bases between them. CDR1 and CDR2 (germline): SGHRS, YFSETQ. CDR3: CASSLGAITGNWETQYF. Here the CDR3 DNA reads TGCGCCAGCAGCTTGGGGGCGATTACAGGGAATTGGGAGACCCAGTACTTC.

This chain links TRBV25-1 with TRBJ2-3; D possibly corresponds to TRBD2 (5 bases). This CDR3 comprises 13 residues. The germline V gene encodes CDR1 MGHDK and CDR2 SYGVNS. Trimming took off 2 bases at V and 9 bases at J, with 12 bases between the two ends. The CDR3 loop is CASSEGLGGTQYF. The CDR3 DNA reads TGTGCCAGCAGTGAAGGGCTCGGAGGAACGCAGTATTTT.

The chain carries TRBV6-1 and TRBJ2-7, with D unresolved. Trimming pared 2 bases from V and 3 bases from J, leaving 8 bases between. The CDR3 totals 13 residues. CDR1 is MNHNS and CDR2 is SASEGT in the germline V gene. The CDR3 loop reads CASSENNFYEQYF. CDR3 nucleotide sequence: TGTGCCAGCAGTGAAAATAACTTCTACGAGCAGTACTTC.

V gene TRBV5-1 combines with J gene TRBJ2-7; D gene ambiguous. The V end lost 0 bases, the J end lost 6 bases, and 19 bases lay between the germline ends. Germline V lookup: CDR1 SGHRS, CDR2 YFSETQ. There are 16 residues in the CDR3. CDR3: CASSLGEKRSPGEQYF. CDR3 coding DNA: TGCGCCAGCAGCTTGGGTGAGAAAAGGTCCCCAGGCGAGCAGTACTTC.

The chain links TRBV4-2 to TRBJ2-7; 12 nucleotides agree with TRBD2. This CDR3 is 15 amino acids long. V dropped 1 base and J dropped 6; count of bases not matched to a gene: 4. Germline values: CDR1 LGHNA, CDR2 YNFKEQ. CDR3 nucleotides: TGTGCCAGCAGCCAAGGCCCACTAGCGGGGGGCGAGCAGTACTTC. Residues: CASSQGPLAGGEQYF.

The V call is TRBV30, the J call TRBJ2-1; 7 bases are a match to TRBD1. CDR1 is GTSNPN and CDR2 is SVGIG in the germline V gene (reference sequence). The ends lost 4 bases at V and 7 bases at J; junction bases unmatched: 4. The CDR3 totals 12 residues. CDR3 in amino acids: CAWNEQGNEQFF. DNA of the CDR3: TGTGCCTGGAACGAACAGGGGAATGAGCAGTTCTTC.

The CDR3 loop reads CASSLSGGWRNQPQHF. The CDR3 nucleotides read TGTGCCAGCAGTTTATCGGGAGGGTGGCGCAATCAGCCCCAGCATTTT. The V and J genes are TRBV27 and TRBJ1-5; D uncertain. Trimming shortened V by 0 bases and J by 2 bases, and 11 bases separated the two germline ends. Germline V gene lookup returns CDR1 MNHEY and CDR2 SMNVEV (reference sequence). CDR3 size: 16 residues.

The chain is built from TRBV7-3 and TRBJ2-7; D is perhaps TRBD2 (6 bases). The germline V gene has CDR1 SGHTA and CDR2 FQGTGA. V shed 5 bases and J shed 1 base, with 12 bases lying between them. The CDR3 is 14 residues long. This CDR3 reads CASSPFGGSYEQYF. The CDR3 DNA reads TGTGCCAGCAGCCCTTTCGGGGGTTCCTACGAGCAGTACTTC.

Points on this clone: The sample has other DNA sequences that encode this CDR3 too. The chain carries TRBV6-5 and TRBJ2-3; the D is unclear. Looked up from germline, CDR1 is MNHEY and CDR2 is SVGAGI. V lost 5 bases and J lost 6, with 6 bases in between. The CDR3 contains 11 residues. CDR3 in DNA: TGTGCCAGCAGTACCCGGGATACGCAGTATTTT. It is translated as CASSTRDTQYF.

CDR3 nucleotides: TGTGCCAGTAGTATAGACTCGGGAGGGAACACTGAAGCTTTCTTT. Protein product: CASSIDSGGNTEAFF. The J gene is TRBJ1-1, the V gene TRBV19; D call uncertain. This CDR3 has 15 amino acids. Germline CDR1 and CDR2: LNHDA and SQIVND (reference sequence). V lost 0 bases, J lost 1 base, and 9 bases lay in between.

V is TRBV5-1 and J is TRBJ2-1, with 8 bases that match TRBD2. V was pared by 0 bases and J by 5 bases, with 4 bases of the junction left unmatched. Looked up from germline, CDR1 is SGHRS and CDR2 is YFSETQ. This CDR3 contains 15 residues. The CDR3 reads CASSLVSGRDNEQFF. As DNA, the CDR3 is TGCGCCAGCAGCTTGGTGAGCGGGAGAGACAATGAGCAGTTCTTC.

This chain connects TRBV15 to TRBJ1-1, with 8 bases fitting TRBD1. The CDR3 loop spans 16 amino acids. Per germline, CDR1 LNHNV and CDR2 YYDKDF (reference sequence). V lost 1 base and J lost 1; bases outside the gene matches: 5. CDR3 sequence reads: CATSRVVGTGNTEAFF. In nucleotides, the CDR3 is TGTGCCACCAGCAGAGTAGTCGGGACAGGGAACACTGAAGCTTTCTTT.

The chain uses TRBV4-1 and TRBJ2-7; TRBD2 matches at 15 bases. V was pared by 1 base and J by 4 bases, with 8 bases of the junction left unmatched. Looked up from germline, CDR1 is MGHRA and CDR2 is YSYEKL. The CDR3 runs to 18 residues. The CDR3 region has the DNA TGCGCCAGCAGCCAAGTCGGACTAGCGGGAGGGCTCGGGTACGAGCAGTACTTC. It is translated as CASSQVGLAGGLGYEQYF.

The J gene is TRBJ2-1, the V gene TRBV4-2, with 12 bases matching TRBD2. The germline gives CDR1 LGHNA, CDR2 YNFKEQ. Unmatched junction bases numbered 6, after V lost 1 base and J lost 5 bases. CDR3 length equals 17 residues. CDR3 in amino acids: CASSQALLAGGDNEQFF. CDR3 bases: TGTGCCAGCAGCCAAGCCTTACTAGCGGGGGGCGACAATGAGCAGTTCTTC.

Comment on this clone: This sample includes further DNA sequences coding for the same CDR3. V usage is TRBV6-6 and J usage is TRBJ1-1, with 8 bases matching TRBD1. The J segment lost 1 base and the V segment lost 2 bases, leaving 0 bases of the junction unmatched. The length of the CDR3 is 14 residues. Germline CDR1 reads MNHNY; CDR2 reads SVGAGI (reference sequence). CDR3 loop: CASSYQGANTEAFF. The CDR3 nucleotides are TGTGCCAGCAGTTACCAGGGGGCGAACACTGAAGCTTTCTTT.

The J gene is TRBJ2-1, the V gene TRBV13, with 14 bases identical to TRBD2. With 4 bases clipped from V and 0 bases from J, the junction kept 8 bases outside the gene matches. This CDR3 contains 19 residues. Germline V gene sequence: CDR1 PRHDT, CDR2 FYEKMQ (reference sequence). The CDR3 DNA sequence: TGTGCCAGCAGCTCGCGACTAGCGGGAGGGCCCCGCTCCTACAATGAGCAGTTCTTC. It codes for CASSSRLAGGPRSYNEQFF.

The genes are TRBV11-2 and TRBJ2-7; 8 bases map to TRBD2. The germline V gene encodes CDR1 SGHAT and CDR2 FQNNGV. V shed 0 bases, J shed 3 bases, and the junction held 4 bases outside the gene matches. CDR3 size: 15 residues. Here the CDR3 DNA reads TGTGCCAGCAGCTTAGAAAGCGGGAGATACTACGAGCAGTACTTC. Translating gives CASSLESGRYYEQYF.